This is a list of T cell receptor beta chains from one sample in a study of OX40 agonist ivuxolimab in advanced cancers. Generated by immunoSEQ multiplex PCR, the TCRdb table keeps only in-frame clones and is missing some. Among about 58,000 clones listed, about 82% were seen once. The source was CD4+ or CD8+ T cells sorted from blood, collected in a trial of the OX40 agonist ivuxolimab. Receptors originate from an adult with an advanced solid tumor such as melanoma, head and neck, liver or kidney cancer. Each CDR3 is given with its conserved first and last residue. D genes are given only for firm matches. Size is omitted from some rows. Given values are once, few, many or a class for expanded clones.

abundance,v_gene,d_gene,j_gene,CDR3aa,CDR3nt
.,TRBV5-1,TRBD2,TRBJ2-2,CASSLVAGVNTGELFF,TGCGCCAGCAGCTTGGTTGCGGGGGTCAACACCGGGGAGCTGTTTTTT
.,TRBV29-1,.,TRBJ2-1,CSVEQGVRGEQFF,TGCAGCGTTGAGCAGGGCGTAAGAGGTGAGCAGTTCTTC
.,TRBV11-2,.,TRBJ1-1,CASSLGVRLEAFF,TGTGCCAGCAGCTTGGGGGTCCGACTTGAAGCTTTCTTT
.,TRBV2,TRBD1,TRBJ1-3,CASSGQGQGNTIYF,TGTGCCAGCAGTGGACAGGGGCAAGGAAACACCATATATTTT
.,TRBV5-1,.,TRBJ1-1,CASSWDTHTEALF,TGCGCCAGCAGCTGGGACACACACACTGAAGCTCTCTTT
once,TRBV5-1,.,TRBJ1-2,CASSSGGGSIYGYTF,TGCGCCAGCAGCTCTGGAGGGGGTTCCATCTATGGCTACACCTTC
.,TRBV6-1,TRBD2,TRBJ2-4,CASSEPGTRQNIQYF,TGTGCCAGCAGTGAACCGGGGACTAGGCAAAACATTCAGTACTTC
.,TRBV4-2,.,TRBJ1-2,CASSVLTGANYGYTF,TGTGCCAGCAGCGTCCTGACAGGAGCTAACTATGGCTACACCTTC
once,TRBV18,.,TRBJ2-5,CASSLGQGETQYF,TGTGCCAGCTCATTGGGACAAGGGGAGACCCAGTACTTC
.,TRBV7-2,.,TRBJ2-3,CASSLLEADTQYF,TGTGCCAGCAGCTTATTGGAGGCAGATACGCAGTATTTT
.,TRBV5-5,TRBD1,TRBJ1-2,CASHPGQGSYYGYTF,TGTGCCAGCCACCCGGGACAGGGGTCCTACTATGGCTACACCTTC
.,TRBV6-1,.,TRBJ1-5,CASRETSNQPQHF,TGTGCCAGCAGGGAGACAAGCAATCAGCCCCAGCATTTT
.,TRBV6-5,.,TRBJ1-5,CASSDYSNQPQHF,TGTGCCAGCAGTGATTATAGCAATCAGCCCCAGCATTTT
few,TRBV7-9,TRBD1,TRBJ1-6,CASSSTGGRGNSPLHF,TGTGCCAGCAGCTCGACAGGGGGCCGGGGTAATTCACCCCTCCACTTT
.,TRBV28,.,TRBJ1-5,CASSSGGQPQHF,TGTGCCAGCAGTTCCGGTGGTCAGCCCCAGCATTTT
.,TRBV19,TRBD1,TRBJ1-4,CASSISSGTVLEKLFF,TGTGCCAGTAGTATATCTTCGGGGACAGTCTTGGAAAAACTGTTTTTT
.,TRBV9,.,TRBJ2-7,CASSVGSSYEQYF,TGTGCCAGCAGCGTAGGGTCCTCCTACGAGCAGTACTTC
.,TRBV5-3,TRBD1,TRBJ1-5,CARSRRKTGGGPNQPQHF,TGTGCCAGAAGCCGAAGAAAAACAGGGGGCGGACCCAATCAGCCCCAGCATTTT
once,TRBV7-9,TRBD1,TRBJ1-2,CASSLGTGGSGYTF,TGTGCCAGCAGCTTAGGGACAGGGGGGAGTGGCTACACCTTC
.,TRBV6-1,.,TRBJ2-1,CASMMYGVGQFF,TGTGCCAGCATGATGTACGGGGTAGGTCAGTTCTTC
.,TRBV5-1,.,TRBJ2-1,CASSLPGTYSYNEQFF,TGCGCCAGCAGCTTGCCCGGGACATACTCCTACAATGAGCAGTTCTTC
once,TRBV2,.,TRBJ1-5,CASSEHRVGQPQHF,TGTGCCAGCAGTGAACACAGGGTAGGGCAGCCCCAGCATTTT
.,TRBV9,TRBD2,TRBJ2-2,CASSVDAGGLTGELFF,TGTGCCAGCAGCGTAGATGCGGGGGGGCTTACCGGGGAGCTGTTTTTT
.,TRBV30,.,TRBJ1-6,CAWSPGRNSPLHF,TGTGCCTGGAGCCCCGGACGGAATTCACCCCTCCACTTT
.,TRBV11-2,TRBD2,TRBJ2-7,CASSSSSGGAGEQYF,TGTGCCAGCAGCTCGTCTAGCGGGGGGGCAGGTGAGCAGTACTTC
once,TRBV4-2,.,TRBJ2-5,CASSQRRGPRETQYF,TGTGCCAGCAGCCAACGGAGGGGACCAAGAGAGACCCAGTACTTC
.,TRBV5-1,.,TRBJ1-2,CASSLGGTVGYGYTF,TGCGCCAGCAGCCTTGGCGGGACGGTGGGCTATGGCTACACCTTC
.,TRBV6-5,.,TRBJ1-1,CASSYATGRNTEAFF,TGTGCCAGCAGTTACGCTACCGGACGGAACACTGAAGCTTTCTTT
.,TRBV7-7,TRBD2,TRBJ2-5,CASSLKMSSGGQETQYF,TGTGCTAGCAGCTTGAAGATGTCCAGCGGGGGCCAAGAGACCCAGTACTTC
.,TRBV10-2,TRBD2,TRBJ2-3,CASRGTSGGYEYF,TGCGCCAGCAGAGGGACTAGCGGGGGGTATGAGTATTTT
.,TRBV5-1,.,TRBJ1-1,CASSLVRGSKTTEAFF,TGCGCCAGCAGCTTGGTAAGGGGATCGAAGACCACTGAAGCTTTCTTT
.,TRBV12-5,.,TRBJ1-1,CASGPPRRGVEAFF,TGTGCTAGTGGTCCCCCCCGCAGGGGAGTTGAAGCTTTCTTT
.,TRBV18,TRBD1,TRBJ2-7,CASSPSTGSSYEQYF,TGTGCCAGCTCACCTTCGACAGGGAGCTCCTACGAGCAGTACTTC
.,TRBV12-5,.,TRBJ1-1,CASGLAQPNTEAFF,TGTGCTAGTGGTTTGGCTCAGCCGAACACTGAAGCTTTCTTT
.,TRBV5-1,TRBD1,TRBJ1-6,CASSDWTGVNSPLHF,TGCGCCAGCAGCGATTGGACAGGGGTAAATTCACCCCTCCACTTT
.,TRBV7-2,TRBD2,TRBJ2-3,CASSPNGGGRDTQYF,TGTGCCAGCAGCCCCAACGGGGGGGGGCGAGATACGCAGTATTTT
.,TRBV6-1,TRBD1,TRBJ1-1,CASSPDRVNTEAFF,TGTGCCAGCAGTCCGGACAGGGTGAACACTGAAGCTTTCTTT
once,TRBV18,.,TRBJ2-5,CASSPGGGVQETQYF,TGTGCCAGCTCACCAGGGGGCGGGGTCCAAGAGACCCAGTACTTC
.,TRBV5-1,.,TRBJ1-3,CASSLGWGSSGNTIYF,TGCGCCAGCAGCTTGGGTTGGGGGAGCTCTGGAAACACCATATATTTT
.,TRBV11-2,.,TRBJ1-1,CASVDGRDTEAFF,TGTGCCAGCGTCGATGGTAGGGACACTGAAGCTTTCTTT
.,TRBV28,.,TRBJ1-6,CASSSPTFYNSPLHF,TGTGCCAGCAGTTCCCCCACTTTCTATAATTCACCCCTCCACTTT
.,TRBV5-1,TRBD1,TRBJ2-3,CASSLEGAKGTDTQYF,TGCGCCAGCAGCTTGGAGGGGGCTAAGGGCACAGATACGCAGTATTTT
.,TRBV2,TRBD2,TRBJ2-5,CASSATGLAGRKTQYF,TGTGCCAGCAGCGCTACAGGACTAGCGGGGAGGAAAACCCAGTACTTC
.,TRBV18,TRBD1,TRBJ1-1,CASSPMNGQGNTEAFF,TGTGCCAGCTCACCCATGAACGGACAGGGGAACACTGAAGCTTTCTTT
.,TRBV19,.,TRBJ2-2,CASSLQPNTGELFF,TGTGCCAGTAGTTTACAGCCGAACACCGGGGAGCTGTTTTTT
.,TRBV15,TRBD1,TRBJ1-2,CATSRRTTGDGYTF,TGTGCCACCAGCAGACGGACCACAGGGGATGGCTACACCTTC
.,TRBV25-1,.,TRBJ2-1,CASSERGRGEFF,TGTGCCAGCAGTGAACGTGGACGGGGCGAATTCTTC
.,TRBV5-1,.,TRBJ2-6,CASSTFFSSGANVLTF,TGCGCCAGCTCGACATTTTTTAGCTCTGGGGCCAACGTCCTGACTTTC
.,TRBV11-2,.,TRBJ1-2,CASRGYNYGYTF,TGTGCCAGCAGAGGTTATAACTATGGCTACACCTTC
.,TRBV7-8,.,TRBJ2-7,CASSPNRGEQYF,TGTGCCAGCAGCCCGAACCGGGGCGAGCAGTACTTC
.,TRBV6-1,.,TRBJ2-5,CASSETERETQYF,TGTGCCAGCAGTGAAACAGAACGGGAGACCCAGTACTTC
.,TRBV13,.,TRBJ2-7,CASSLTGRVPNYEQYF,TGTGCCAGCAGCTTAACCGGCAGGGTTCCGAACTACGAGCAGTACTTC
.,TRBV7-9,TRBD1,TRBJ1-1,CASSRQTGVNTEAFF,TGTGCCAGCAGCCGCCAGACAGGGGTGAACACTGAAGCTTTCTTT
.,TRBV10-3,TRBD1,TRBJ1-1,CASSSDRTSEAFF,TGTGCCAGCAGTTCGGACAGGACATCTGAAGCTTTCTTT